The 16 T cell receptor beta chains below come from one sample, sequenced in a study of cytomegalovirus exposure and HLA in healthy donors. TCRdb keeps only in-frame clones here, not all; method: immunoSEQ multiplex PCR. The data show 200,000 or so clones, 85% to 95% seen once. Sample: PBMCs. The receptors come from a woman aged 18 to 35 in good health and CMV-seronegative.

This chain connects TRBV4-1 to TRBJ1-2; no clear D gene. Trimming took 1 base from V and 7 from J, leaving 25 bases between them. Germline V lookup: CDR1 MGHRA, CDR2 YSYEKL. The CDR3 is 18 amino acids. CDR3 nucleotide sequence: TGCGCCAGCAGCCAAGCCGGCGCCCAAGGAGGAGTATTAGGTGGCTACACCTTC. The encoded protein is CASSQAGAQGGVLGGYTF.

The rearrangement links TRBV13 to TRBJ1-3; TRBD1 is a possible D gene (6 bases). This CDR3 has 15 amino acids. V was cut by 4 bases and J by 4 bases, with 14 bases left in between. The germline V gene encodes CDR1 PRHDT and CDR2 FYEKMQ (reference sequence). The CDR3 region has the DNA TGTGCCAGCAGCTATTGGGACAACGGCGGAAACACCATATATTTT. This gives the protein CASSYWDNGGNTIYF. The entire variable domain, with the rest obtained from reference TRBV13 and TRBJ1-3, is as follows: AAGVIQSPRHLIKEKRETATLKCYPIPRHDTVYWYQQGPGQDPQFLISFYEKMQSDKGSIPDRFSAQQFSDYHSELNMSSLELGDSALYFCASSYWDNGGNTIYFGEGSWLTVV.

The chain recombines TRBV7-6 with TRBJ2-5; 9 bases are a match to TRBD1. The CDR3 covers 20 residues. With 1 base clipped from V and 4 bases from J, the junction kept 19 bases outside the gene matches. Germline CDR1 reads SGHVS; CDR2 reads FNYEAQ. The CDR3 DNA sequence: TGTGCCAGCAGCTTAGTTGCGCGCCAAACGGACAGGGGACTACTAGAGACCCAGTACTTC. Translating it yields CASSLVARQTDRGLLETQYF.

The chain has TRBV29-1 and TRBJ2-7; tentative D call: TRBD2 (7 bases). Germline V gene lookup returns CDR1 SQVTM and CDR2 ANQGSEA. V was pared by 7 bases and J by 3 bases, with 19 bases between. The CDR3 has 14 residues. The DNA for the CDR3 is TGCAGCGCAACTGGGGGGGACACCTACTACGAGCAGTACTTC. It translates to CSATGGDTYYEQYF.

V and J are TRBV5-1 and TRBJ1-2; TRBD1 might be the D (5 bases). Germline CDR1 and CDR2: SGHRS and YFSETQ. Between the trimmed V and J ends, which lost 4 bases and 6 bases, there was a span of 16 bases. The CDR3 contains 14 residues. The CDR3 sequence is CASSQARGINGYTF. The CDR3, as DNA: TGCGCCAGCAGCCAGGCACGGGGGATCAATGGCTACACCTTC.

This clone was seen only once. This chain connects TRBV27 to TRBJ2-7; 9 bases align to TRBD2. Trimming cost V 2 bases and J 4 bases; bases outside gene matches: 15. The CDR3 runs to 18 residues. Germline V gives CDR1 MNHEY, CDR2 SMNVEV (reference sequence). The CDR3 DNA sequence: TGTGCCAGCAGTTTAAATTCTTGGGGCGGGAGGGCCTTATACGAGCAGTACTTC. This sequence encodes CASSLNSWGGRALYEQYF.

The CDR3: CASSRDRLLSGTSGVRSYNEQFF. DNA for the CDR3: TGTGCCAGCAGTAGGGACAGGCTGCTCTCCGGGACTAGCGGAGTACGCTCCTACAATGAGCAGTTCTTC. The rearrangement uses TRBV27 and TRBJ2-1; 11 bases agree with TRBD2. The J segment lost 0 bases and the V segment lost 5 bases, leaving 24 bases of the junction unmatched. The CDR3 contains 23 residues. Germline V lookup: CDR1 MNHEY, CDR2 SMNVEV (reference sequence).

This clone was seen more than once but under ten times. The chain links TRBV7-9 to TRBJ1-4; unclear D gene. The V end was cut by 5 bases, the J end by 0 bases, with 10 bases between. Germline V gene lookup returns CDR1 SEHNR and CDR2 FQNEAQ (reference sequence). The CDR3 covers 15 residues. The CDR3 bases are TGTGCCAGCAGCCCTGGAGGGACAACTAATGAAAAACTGTTTTTT. Amino acid sequence: CASSPGGTTNEKLFF.

V gene TRBV7-9 combines with J gene TRBJ2-3, with 14 bases matching TRBD2. Germline trimming cut 4 bases from V and 0 bases from J; bases unmatched to any gene: 9. The CDR3 totals 19 residues. Per the germline V gene, CDR1 is SEHNR and CDR2 is FQNEAQ (reference sequence). The CDR3 reads CASSSTSGRASVSTDTQYF. The CDR3 DNA sequence: TGTGCCAGCAGCTCGACTAGCGGGAGGGCCTCTGTCAGCACAGATACGCAGTATTTT.

V and J are TRBV28 and TRBJ1-2, with TRBD1 matching 10 bases. Germline values: CDR1 MDHEN, CDR2 SYDVKM. The CDR3 is 14 residues long. The V segment lost 2 bases and the J segment 5 bases; nucleotides outside the gene matches: 2. The CDR3 DNA sequence: TGTGCCAGCAGTTTACGACAGGGGGCGTATGGCTACACCTTC. This encodes CASSLRQGAYGYTF.

This chain uses TRBV5-3 with TRBJ2-5; tentatively, D is TRBD1 (5 bases). TRBV5-3 is placed among ORFs of uncertain function. The CDR3 runs to 12 residues. Deletions cut 1 base from V and 6 bases from J, with 7 bases between. The DNA for the CDR3 is TGTGCCAGAAGCTTGTCAGGGAAGACCCAGTACTTC. It specifies CARSLSGKTQYF.

V is TRBV30 and J is TRBJ1-2, with 7 bases identical to TRBD1. CDR1 and CDR2 (germline): GTSNPN, SVGIG (reference sequence). J gave up 0 bases and V 3 bases, and 13 bases lay outside the gene matches. CDR3 length equals 17 residues. The CDR3 region is CAWRGKTGTATNYGYTF. The DNA of the CDR3 is TGTGCCTGGAGAGGAAAGACCGGGACAGCAACTAACTATGGCTACACCTTC.

This sequence joins TRBV5-6 and TRBJ2-1, with 9 bases matching TRBD2. This CDR3 spans 15 amino acids. The ends lost 1 base at V and 8 bases at J; junction bases unmatched: 7. CDR1 SGHDT and CDR2 YYEEEE come from the germline V gene. CDR3 bases: TGTGCCAGCAGCTTGAAGCGGGAGGCAGTCTATGAGCAGTTCTTC. Translation: CASSLKREAVYEQFF.

In its sample, this clone was seen once. The rearrangement links TRBV4-2 to TRBJ1-1; D might be TRBD1 (5 bases). Trimming shortened V by 4 bases and J by 1 base, and 13 bases separated the two germline ends. CDR1 is LGHNA, CDR2 YNFKEQ, per germline. The CDR3 covers 15 residues. CDR3 in DNA: TGTGCCAGCAGCCGTCGTGGGGGGAAGAACACTGAAGCTTTCTTT. Its translation is CASSRRGGKNTEAFF.

This sequence joins TRBV6-1 and TRBJ1-5; tentative D call: TRBD1 (5 bases). The CDR3 runs to 15 residues. V lost 6 bases and J lost 1, with 13 bases in between. CDR1 MNHNS and CDR2 SASEGT come from the germline V gene. The CDR3 DNA reads as TGTGCCAGCAGGGGGCAGGGAGGGAGCAATCAGCCCCAGCATTTT. Translated: CASRGQGGSNQPQHF.

This clone was observed once. This chain connects TRBV25-1 to TRBJ2-2; D is possibly TRBD2 (6 bases). The CDR3 is made up of 16 amino acids. Per germline, CDR1 MGHDK and CDR2 SYGVNS. V dropped 7 bases and J dropped 1 base, with 16 bases sitting between them. The CDR3 DNA reads TGTGCCAGCACCCAAGGGCCAGCGGGGAACACCGGGGAGCTGTTTTTT. Translated, it gives CASTQGPAGNTGELFF.